This T cell receptor (beta chain) was sequenced in a study of cytomegalovirus exposure and HLA in healthy donors. Study-wide context: As released early, the data held roughly 85 million unique TCRs from HLA-typed donors. Genotyping of roughly 400 donors showed that 65% to 90% belonged to the Caucasian-associated ancestry cluster.

The PCR used 60 Vbeta and 13 Jbeta primers. Per the study methods: Among the unique TCR beta chains that a later analysis counted, 70 million to 85 million in all, 9.5 million to 11 million were shared. Only in-frame clones appear in the TCRdb table, and some are missing; sequencing was by immunoSEQ multiplex PCR. V, J and clone size are taken as reported in that table, and D and trimming were inferred from the DNA itself. The sample contains about 97,000 clones, roughly 85% of which appear only once. Healthy bone marrow donors supplied every sample. The material sequenced was PBMCs. The receptor's source is a man aged 25-40 years in good health and CMV-seronegative.

DNA for the CDR3: TGTGCCAGCAGAACCACCAGACTACGGCGTGTTAACAATGAGCAGTTCTTC. Translated: CASRTTRLRRVNNEQFF. The chain recombines TRBV7-8 with TRBJ2-1, with D possibly matching TRBD2 (5 bases). Per the germline V gene, CDR1 is SGHVS and CDR2 is FQNEAQ. The germline V and J ends were trimmed by 6 bases and 5 bases, with 23 bases remaining between them. The CDR3 is made up of 17 amino acids.